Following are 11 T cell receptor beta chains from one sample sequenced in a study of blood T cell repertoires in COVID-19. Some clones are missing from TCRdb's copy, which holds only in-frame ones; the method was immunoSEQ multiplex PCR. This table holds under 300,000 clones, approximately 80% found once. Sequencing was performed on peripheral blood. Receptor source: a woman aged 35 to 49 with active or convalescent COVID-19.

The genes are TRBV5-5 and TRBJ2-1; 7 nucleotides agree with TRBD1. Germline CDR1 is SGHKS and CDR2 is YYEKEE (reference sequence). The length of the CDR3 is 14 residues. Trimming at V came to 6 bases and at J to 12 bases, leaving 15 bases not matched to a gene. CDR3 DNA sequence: TGTGCCAGCACCGGACAGGTTTTAACCTTGGGGCAGTTCTTC. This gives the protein CASTGQVLTLGQFF.

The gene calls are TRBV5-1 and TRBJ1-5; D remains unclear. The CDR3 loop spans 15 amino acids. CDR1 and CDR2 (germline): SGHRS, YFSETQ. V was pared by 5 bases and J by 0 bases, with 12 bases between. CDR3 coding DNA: TGCGCCAGCAGAGCGGGGAGTTATAGCAATCAGCCCCAGCATTTT. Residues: CASRAGSYSNQPQHF. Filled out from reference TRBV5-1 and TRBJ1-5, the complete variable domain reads KAGVTQTPRYLIKTRGQQVTLSCSPISGHRSVSWYQQTPGQGLQFLFEYFSETQRNKGNFPGRFSGRQFSNSRSEMNVSTLELGDSALYLCASRAGSYSNQPQHFGDGTRLSIL.

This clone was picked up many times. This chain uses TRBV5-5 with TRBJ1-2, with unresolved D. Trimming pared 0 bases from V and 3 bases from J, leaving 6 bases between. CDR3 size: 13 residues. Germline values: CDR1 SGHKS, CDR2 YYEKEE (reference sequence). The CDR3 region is CASSLAFDYGYTF. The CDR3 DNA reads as TGTGCCAGCAGCTTGGCCTTCGACTATGGCTACACCTTC. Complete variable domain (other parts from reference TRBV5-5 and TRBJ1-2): DAGVTQSPTHLIKTRGQQVTLRCSPISGHKSVSWYQQVLGQGPQFIFQYYEKEERGRGNFPDRFSARQFPNYSSELNVNALLLGDSALYLCASSLAFDYGYTFGSGTRLTVV.

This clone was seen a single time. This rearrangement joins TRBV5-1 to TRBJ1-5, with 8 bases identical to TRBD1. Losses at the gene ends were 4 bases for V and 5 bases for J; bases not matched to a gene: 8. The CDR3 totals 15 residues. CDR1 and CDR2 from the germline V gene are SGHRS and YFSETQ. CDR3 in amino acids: CASSPQGAGDQPQHF. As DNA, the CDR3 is TGCGCCAGCAGCCCTCAGGGGGCCGGAGATCAGCCCCAGCATTTT.

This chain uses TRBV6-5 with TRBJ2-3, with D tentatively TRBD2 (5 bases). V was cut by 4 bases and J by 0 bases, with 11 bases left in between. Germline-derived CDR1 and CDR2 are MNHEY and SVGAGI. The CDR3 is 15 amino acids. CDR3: CASSSPRTSTDTQYF. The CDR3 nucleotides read TGTGCCAGCAGTTCCCCCAGGACTAGCACAGATACGCAGTATTTT.

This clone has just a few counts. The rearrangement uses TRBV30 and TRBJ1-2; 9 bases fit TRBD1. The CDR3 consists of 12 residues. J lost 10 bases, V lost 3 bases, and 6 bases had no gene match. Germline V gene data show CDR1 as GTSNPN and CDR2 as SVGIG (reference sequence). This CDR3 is CAWRGTGLDYTF. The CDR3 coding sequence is TGTGCCTGGAGGGGGACAGGGCTAGACTACACCTTC. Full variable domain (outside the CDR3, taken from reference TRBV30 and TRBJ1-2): SQTIHQWPATLVQPVGSPLSLECTVEGTSNPNLYWYRQAAGRGLQLLFYSVGIGQISSEVPQNLSASRPQDRQFILSSKKLLLSDSGFYLCAWRGTGLDYTFGSGTRLTVV.

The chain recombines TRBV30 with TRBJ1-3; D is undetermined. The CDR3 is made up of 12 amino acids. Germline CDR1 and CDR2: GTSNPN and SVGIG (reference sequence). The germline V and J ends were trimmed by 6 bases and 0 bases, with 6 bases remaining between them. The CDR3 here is CACPGSGNTIYF. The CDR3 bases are TGTGCCTGCCCGGGCTCTGGAAACACCATATATTTT.

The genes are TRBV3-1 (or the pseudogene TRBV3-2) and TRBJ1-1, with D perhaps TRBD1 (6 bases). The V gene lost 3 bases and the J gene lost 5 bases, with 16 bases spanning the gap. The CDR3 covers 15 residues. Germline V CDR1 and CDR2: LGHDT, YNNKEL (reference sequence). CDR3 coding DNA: TGTGCCAGCAGCCAGGACCTCCAGGGGACGACTGAAGCTTTCTTT. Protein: CASSQDLQGTTEAFF.

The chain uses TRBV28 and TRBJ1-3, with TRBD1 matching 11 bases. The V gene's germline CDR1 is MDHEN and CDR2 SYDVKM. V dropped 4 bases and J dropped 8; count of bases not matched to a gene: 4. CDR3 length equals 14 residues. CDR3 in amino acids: CASSSGQGADTIYF. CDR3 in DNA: TGTGCCAGCAGTTCCGGACAGGGGGCCGACACCATATATTTT.

The CDR3 region is CAISLAGDTDTQYF. The CDR3 nucleotides are TGTGCCATCTCTTTGGCGGGGGACACAGATACGCAGTATTTT. The chain employs TRBV10-3 and TRBJ2-3; 7 nucleotides line up with TRBD2. Trimming took 8 bases from V and 2 from J; bases not matched to a gene: 7. CDR3 size: 14 residues. Germline loops: CDR1 ENHRY, CDR2 SYGVKD.

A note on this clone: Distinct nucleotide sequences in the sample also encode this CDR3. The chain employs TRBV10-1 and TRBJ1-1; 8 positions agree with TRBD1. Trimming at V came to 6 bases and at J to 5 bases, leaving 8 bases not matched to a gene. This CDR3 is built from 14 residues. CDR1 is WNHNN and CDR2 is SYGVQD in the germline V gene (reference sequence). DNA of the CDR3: TGCGCCAGCAGCCTCGACAGGGGCAGGACTGAAGCTTTCTTT. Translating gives CASSLDRGRTEAFF.